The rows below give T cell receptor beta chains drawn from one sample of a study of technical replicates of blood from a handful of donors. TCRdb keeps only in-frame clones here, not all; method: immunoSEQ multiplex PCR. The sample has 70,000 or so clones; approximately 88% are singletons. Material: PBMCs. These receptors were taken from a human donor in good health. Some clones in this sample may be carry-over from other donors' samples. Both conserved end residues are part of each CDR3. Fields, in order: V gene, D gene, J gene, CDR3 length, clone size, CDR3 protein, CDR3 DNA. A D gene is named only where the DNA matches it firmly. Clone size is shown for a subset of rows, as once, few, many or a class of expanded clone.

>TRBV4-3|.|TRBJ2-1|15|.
CASSQEGRWFNEQFF
TGCGCCAGCAGCCAAGAGGGCCGATGGTTCAATGAGCAGTTCTTC
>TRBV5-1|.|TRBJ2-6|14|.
CASGDLPGANVLTF
TGCGCCAGCGGAGACTTACCTGGGGCCAACGTCCTGACTTTC
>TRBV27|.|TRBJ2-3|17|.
CASNNWGRGPSTDTQYF
TGTGCCAGCAACAACTGGGGGCGGGGGCCTAGCACAGATACGCAGTATTTT
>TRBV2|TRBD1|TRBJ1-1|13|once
CASTPGTGIISFF
TGTGCCAGCACCCCCGGGACAGGGATCATTTCTTTCTTT
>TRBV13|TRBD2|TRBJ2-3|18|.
CASSPTSGGAGRSDTQYF
TGTGCCAGCAGCCCGACTAGCGGGGGGGCTGGTCGGTCAGATACGCAGTATTTT
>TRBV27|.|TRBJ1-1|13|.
CASSHRENTEAFF
TGTGCCAGCAGCCACAGGGAGAACACTGAAGCTTTCTTT
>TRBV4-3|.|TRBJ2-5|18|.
CASSQDVRRGMGPETQYF
TGCGCCAGCAGCCAAGATGTGCGGCGGGGAATGGGACCAGAGACCCAGTACTTC
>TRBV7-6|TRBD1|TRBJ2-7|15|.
CASSANRDSSYEQYF
TGTGCCAGCAGCGCCAACCGGGACAGCTCCTACGAGCAGTACTTC
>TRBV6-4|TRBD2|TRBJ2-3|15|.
CASSPGLAVTDTQYF
TGTGCCAGCAGCCCCGGACTAGCGGTCACAGATACGCAGTATTTT
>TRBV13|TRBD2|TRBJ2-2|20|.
CASSLNSGLAGDPVTGELFF
TGTGCCAGCAGCCTAAACTCGGGACTAGCGGGAGACCCGGTCACCGGGGAGCTGTTTTTT
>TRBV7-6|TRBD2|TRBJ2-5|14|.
CASSLGGRGETQYF
TGTGCCAGCAGCTTGGGGGGGAGGGGAGAGACCCAGTACTTC
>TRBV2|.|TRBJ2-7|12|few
CASRRGGYEQYF
TGTGCCAGCCGTAGGGGGGGCTACGAGCAGTACTTC
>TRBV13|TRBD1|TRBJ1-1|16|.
CASSLRAGGLNTEAFF
TGTGCCAGCAGTCTCAGGGCAGGGGGCTTGAACACTGAAGCTTTCTTT
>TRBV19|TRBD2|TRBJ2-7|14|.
CASRGLAGVGEQYF
TGTGCCAGTAGAGGACTAGCGGGAGTAGGTGAGCAGTACTTC
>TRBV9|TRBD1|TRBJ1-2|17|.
CASSTRGADRLNYGYTF
TGTGCCAGCAGCACTCGAGGGGCGGACAGGCTCAACTATGGCTACACCTTC
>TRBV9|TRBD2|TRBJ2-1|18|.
CASSVFPPTSGGYNEQFF
TGTGCCAGCAGCGTATTTCCACCAACTAGCGGGGGATACAATGAGCAGTTCTTC
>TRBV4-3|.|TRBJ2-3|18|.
CASSQDIGGGSSTDTQYF
TGCGCCAGCAGCCAAGACATCGGCGGGGGCTCTAGCACAGATACGCAGTATTTT
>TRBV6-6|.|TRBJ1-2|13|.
CATNGVANYGYTF
TGTGCCACTAACGGGGTAGCTAACTATGGCTACACCTTC
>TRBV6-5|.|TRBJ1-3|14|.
CASRQGGSGNTIYF
TGTGCCAGCAGGCAAGGAGGGTCAGGAAACACCATATATTTT
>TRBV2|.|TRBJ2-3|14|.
CASRKQGSADTQYF
TGTGCCAGCAGGAAGCAGGGGTCCGCAGATACGCAGTATTTT
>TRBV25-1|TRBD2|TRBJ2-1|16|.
CASSDPPGTTYNEQFF
TGTGCCAGCAGTGATCCACCCGGGACTACCTACAATGAGCAGTTCTTC
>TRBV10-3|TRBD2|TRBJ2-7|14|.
CAISVGDYSYEQYF
TGTGCCATCAGTGTTGGGGACTATTCCTACGAGCAGTACTTC
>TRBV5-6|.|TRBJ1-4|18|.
CASSSIGGGIATNEKLFF
TGTGCCAGCAGCTCGATCGGTGGAGGGATTGCAACTAATGAAAAACTGTTTTTT
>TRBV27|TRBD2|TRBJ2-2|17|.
CASSLPPGGQNTGELFF
TGTGCCAGCAGTTTGCCCCCGGGGGGGCAAAACACCGGGGAGCTGTTTTTT
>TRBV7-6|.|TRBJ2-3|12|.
CASSLEYSAQYF
TGTGCCAGCAGCCTAGAGTACTCGGCGCAGTATTTT
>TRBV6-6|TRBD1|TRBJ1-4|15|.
CASSLGTGGNEKLFF
TGTGCCAGCAGCCTCGGGACAGGGGGGAATGAAAAACTGTTTTTT
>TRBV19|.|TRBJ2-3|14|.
CASSLQGNTDTQYF
TGTGCCAGTAGTCTACAGGGAAACACAGATACGCAGTATTTT
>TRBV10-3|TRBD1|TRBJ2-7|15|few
CAISRGQGAGDEQYF
TGTGCCATCAGCCGGGGACAGGGGGCAGGGGACGAGCAGTACTTC
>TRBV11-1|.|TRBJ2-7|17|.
CASSLPLTVGQNYEQYF
TGTGCCAGCAGCTTACCCTTAACCGTAGGACAGAACTACGAGCAGTACTTC
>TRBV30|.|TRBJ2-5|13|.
CAWSVRLKETQYF
TGTGCCTGGAGTGTCAGGCTAAAAGAGACCCAGTACTTC
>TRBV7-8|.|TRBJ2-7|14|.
CASSLAIASYEQYF
TGTGCCAGCAGCTTAGCCATAGCCTCCTACGAGCAGTACTTC
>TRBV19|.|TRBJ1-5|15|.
CASSLGVGGNQPQHF
TGTGCCAGTAGTCTTGGAGTAGGGGGCAATCAGCCCCAGCATTTT
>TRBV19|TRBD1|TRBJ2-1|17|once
CASSVSQQGADYNEQFF
TGTGCCAGTAGTGTATCCCAACAGGGGGCCGATTACAATGAGCAGTTCTTC
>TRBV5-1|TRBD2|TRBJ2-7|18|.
CASSLETSGRASSYEQYF
TGCGCCAGCAGCTTGGAGACTAGCGGGAGGGCCAGCTCCTACGAGCAGTACTTC
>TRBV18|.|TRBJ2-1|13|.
CASSPGLNNEQFF
TGTGCCAGCTCACCCGGACTAAACAATGAGCAGTTCTTC
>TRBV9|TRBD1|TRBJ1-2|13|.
CASRKTGSNGYTF
TGTGCCAGCAGGAAGACAGGGTCTAATGGCTACACCTTC
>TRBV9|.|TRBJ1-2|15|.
CASSVGAGTNYGYTF
TGTGCCAGCAGCGTAGGTGCAGGAACTAACTATGGCTACACCTTC
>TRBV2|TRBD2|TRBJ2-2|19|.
CASSVRESQGGPNTGELFF
TGTGCCAGCAGTGTGCGGGAATCCCAGGGAGGGCCGAACACCGGGGAGCTGTTTTTT
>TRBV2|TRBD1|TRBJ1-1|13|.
CASTGTGNTEAFF
TGTGCCAGTACCGGGACAGGGAACACTGAAGCTTTCTTT
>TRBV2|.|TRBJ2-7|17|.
CASSEGQGWEYAYEQYF
TGTGCCAGCAGTGAGGGGCAGGGGTGGGAGTACGCCTACGAGCAGTACTTC
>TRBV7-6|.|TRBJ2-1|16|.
CASSSPEGQGYNEQFF
TGTGCCAGCAGCTCTCCCGAAGGGCAGGGGTACAATGAGCAGTTCTTC
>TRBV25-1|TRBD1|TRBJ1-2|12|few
CASSRDRERYTF
TGTGCCAGCAGTCGGGACAGGGAACGCTACACCTTC
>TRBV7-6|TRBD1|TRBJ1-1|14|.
CASSLVVGQGKAFF
TGTGCCAGCAGCTTAGTAGTGGGACAGGGAAAAGCTTTCTTT
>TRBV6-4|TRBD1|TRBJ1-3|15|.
CASSHRGGSGNTIYF
TGTGCCAGCAGCCACAGGGGCGGCTCTGGAAACACCATATATTTT
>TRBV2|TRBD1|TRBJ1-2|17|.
CASSEGDRGPQGYGYTF
TGTGCCAGCAGTGAAGGGGACAGGGGTCCCCAGGGCTATGGCTACACCTTC
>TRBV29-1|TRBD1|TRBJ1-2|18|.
CSVEDLGWGGQGAYGYTF
TGCAGCGTTGAAGATCTCGGGTGGGGGGGACAGGGGGCGTATGGCTACACCTTC
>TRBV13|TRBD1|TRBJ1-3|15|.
CASGPRDRDGNTIYF
TGTGCCAGCGGGCCCCGGGACAGGGATGGAAACACCATATATTTT
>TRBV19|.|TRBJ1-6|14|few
CASSIGRANSPLHF
TGTGCCAGTAGTATTGGCAGGGCGAATTCACCCCTCCACTTT
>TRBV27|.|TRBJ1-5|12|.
CASSTGSGPQHF
TGTGCCAGCAGCACAGGGTCAGGGCCCCAGCATTTT